This is a list of T cell receptor beta chains from one sample in a study of Ad26.COV2.S vaccination and SARS-CoV-2 variants. Profiled with immunoSEQ multiplex PCR; TCRdb holds only in-frame clones, not every one. The table lists fewer than 400,000 clones, about nine tenths of them singletons, with 3.5% in the top ten. The source was peripheral blood, collected in a trial of Ad26.COV2.S vaccine versus placebo. The origin of the receptors is a person aged 18 to 59 who received the Ad26.COV2.S COVID-19 vaccine or a placebo. The CDR3 runs from the conserved cysteine through the conserved F or W. A D gene is named only where the DNA matches it firmly. For some rows the clone size is stated as once, few or many, or as a class when expanded; others skip it.

TRBD1	TRBV7-9	few	TRBJ2-7	TGTGCCAGCAGCCCTGGGACAGGGAAGTCCTACGAGCAGTACTTC	CASSPGTGKSYEQYF
.	TRBV5-8	.	TRBJ1-3	TGTGCCAGCAGTCCCTCGACGGGGGAAGGAAACACCATATATTTT	CASSPSTGEGNTIYF
TRBD2	TRBV6-6	.	TRBJ2-7	TGTGCCAGCAGGCCCTGGCGGGGGGGCCTTTACGAGCAGTACTTC	CASRPWRGGLYEQYF
.	TRBV2	.	TRBJ1-1	TGTGCCAGCAGCCGGACTAGCACTGAAGCTTTCTTT	CASSRTSTEAFF
.	TRBV2	.	TRBJ2-6	TGTGCCAGCAGGGACTATCTTTCTGGGGCCAACGTCCTGACTTTC	CASRDYLSGANVLTF
.	TRBV6-4	many	TRBJ2-7	TGTGCCAGCAGTGACCCTAGGACAGCTAACTACGAGCAGTACTTC	CASSDPRTANYEQYF
TRBD1	TRBV3-1/TRBV3-2	once	TRBJ1-2	TGTGCCAGCAACCAGGGGGGGACAGGGCATCTTCGGGCCTATGGCTACACCTTC	CASNQGGTGHLRAYGYTF
.	TRBV4-3	.	TRBJ2-1	TGCGCCAGCAGCGGGGGTGACAGTCGAAATGAGCAGTTCTTC	CASSGGDSRNEQFF
TRBD1	TRBV6-5	.	TRBJ1-1	TGTGCCAGCAGCGGGACAGCCTGGAACACTGAAGCTTTCTTT	CASSGTAWNTEAFF
TRBD1	TRBV4-1	.	TRBJ2-5	TGCGCCAGCAGCCACCCGACAGGGTGGGAGGAGACCCAGTACTTC	CASSHPTGWEETQYF
.	TRBV4-3	.	TRBJ1-4	TGCGCCAGCAGCCTTGACAGCTATAATGAAAAACTGTTTTTT	CASSLDSYNEKLFF
TRBD1	TRBV5-4	.	TRBJ1-4	TGTGCCAGCAGCTGGACCGCTGGGACAGCAAATGAAAAACTGTTTTTT	CASSWTAGTANEKLFF
TRBD2	TRBV19	.	TRBJ2-1	TGTGCCAGTCGAAAAGGACTAGGTGTAACGAACCATGAGCAGTTCTTC	CASRKGLGVTNHEQFF
TRBD2	TRBV7-2	.	TRBJ2-7	TGTGCCAGCAGCCAGGGTGGACTAGCGGGGGCCGAGCAGTACTTC	CASSQGGLAGAEQYF
.	TRBV6-2/TRBV6-3	.	TRBJ1-2	TGTGCCAGCAGTTACTCGAAGGTGAACAACTATGGCTACACCTTC	CASSYSKVNNYGYTF
TRBD2	TRBV18	.	TRBJ2-7	TGTGCCAGCTCACCAGCGGGGGCCTACGAGCAGTACTTC	CASSPAGAYEQYF
.	TRBV28	.	TRBJ1-2	TGTGCCAGCAGTTTATTGTTCAGGGCGGAAGGCTACACCTTC	CASSLLFRAEGYTF
.	TRBV5-1	.	TRBJ2-7	TGCGCCAGCAGCTTGAATCAGGGGTACTACGAGCAGTACTTC	CASSLNQGYYEQYF
.	TRBV7-2	.	TRBJ1-5	TGTGCCAGCAGCTTAACACATGGTAGCAATCAGCCCCAGCATTTT	CASSLTHGSNQPQHF
.	TRBV15	.	TRBJ2-2	TGTGCCACCAGCAGAGGGGGGACTTTTAACACCGGGGAGCTGTTTTTT	CATSRGGTFNTGELFF
.	TRBV6-2/TRBV6-3	.	TRBJ1-5	TGTGCCAGCAGTTACTCGCCGGGGATGAGCAATCAGCCCCAGCATTTT	CASSYSPGMSNQPQHF
TRBD1	TRBV11-1	.	TRBJ1-2	TGTGCCAGCAGCAGAACACAGGGGGAGTATGGCTACACCTTC	CASSRTQGEYGYTF
.	TRBV2	.	TRBJ1-1	TGTGCCAGCAGACGAACGTGGGAAACTGAAGCTTTCTTT	CASRRTWETEAFF
TRBD1	TRBV6-5	.	TRBJ1-1	TGTGCCAGCAGTTACCGCCGGGACAGGGGGGACACTGAAGCTTTCTTT	CASSYRRDRGDTEAFF
TRBD1	TRBV3-1/TRBV3-2	.	TRBJ2-4	TGTGCCAGCAGCCCCGGGACAGGGATTATATACATTCAGTACTTC	CASSPGTGIIYIQYF
.	TRBV6-2/TRBV6-3	.	TRBJ2-2	TGTGCCAGCAGTTACTCGAGAAGGACCGGGGAGCTGTTTTTT	CASSYSRRTGELFF
.	TRBV2	.	TRBJ2-7	TGTGCCAGCAGTGAATTGGGGCAGGGGGGCTCCTACGAGCAGTACTTC	CASSELGQGGSYEQYF
TRBD1	TRBV9	.	TRBJ2-3	TGTGCCAGCAGCGTAGGGGCAGGGGGCATTGACACAGATACGCAGTATTTT	CASSVGAGGIDTDTQYF
.	TRBV21-1	.	TRBJ1-4	TGTGCCAGCGTCTTGACAGCCGTCTCGAAGAAACTGTTTTTT	CASVLTAVSKKLFF
TRBD1	TRBV29-1	.	TRBJ1-4	TGCAGCGCCGGAACCGGGACAGGGGTTGAAAAACTGTTTTTT	CSAGTGTGVEKLFF
.	TRBV6-5	.	TRBJ1-5	TGTGCCAGCCGGCCAGCCTCTAGCAATCAGCCCCAGCATTTT	CASRPASSNQPQHF
.	TRBV5-5	.	TRBJ1-1	TGTGCCAGCAGCTTGGCGGTGGGCACTGAAGCTTTCTTT	CASSLAVGTEAFF
.	TRBV6-1	.	TRBJ1-5	TGTGCCAGCAGTGAAATGACCCGCAATCAGCCCCAGCATTTT	CASSEMTRNQPQHF
TRBD2	TRBV7-2	many	TRBJ2-3	TGTGCCAGCCGCCGCCGGATCGGGACTAGTCCGTATTTT	CASRRRIGTSPYF
TRBD2	TRBV30	.	TRBJ2-5	TGTGCCTCGCGAGAGGGACTAGCGGGTCGTTACCAAGAGACCCAGTACTTC	CASREGLAGRYQETQYF
TRBD2	TRBV2	.	TRBJ2-3	TGTGCCAGCAGGCGGGGGGCGGGAGATACGCAGTATTTT	CASRRGAGDTQYF
.	TRBV6-5	.	TRBJ1-5	TGTGCCAGCACGAAGCCTAGGACAAAGTATCAGCCCCAGCATTTT	CASTKPRTKYQPQHF
.	TRBV7-2	few	TRBJ2-7	TGTGCCAGCAGCTTAGCAGGCGGGCCCTACGAGCAGTACTTC	CASSLAGGPYEQYF
.	TRBV2	.	TRBJ2-5	TGTGCCAGCAGTGATACTAGCTTTAAGATACGGGAGACCCAGTACTTC	CASSDTSFKIRETQYF
.	TRBV7-8	.	TRBJ1-3	TGTGCCAGCAGCTCCGCCAGGGAATCCACTTTCTCTGGAAACACCATATATTTT	CASSSARESTFSGNTIYF
.	TRBV19	.	TRBJ1-1	TGTGCCAGTAGTACCCTCGGGGGGACTGAAGCTTTCTTT	CASSTLGGTEAFF
.	TRBV6-5	.	TRBJ2-2	TGTGCCAGCAGTTGGCTACCCGGAGGGAACACCGGGGAGCTGTTTTTT	CASSWLPGGNTGELFF
.	TRBV28	few	TRBJ1-2	TGTGCCAGCAGTCTACAGCCATCAGGGGGCTACACCTTC	CASSLQPSGGYTF
TRBD2	TRBV10-3	.	TRBJ2-3	TGTGCCATCAGCCGGGGACTAGCGGGGGACACAGATACGCAGTATTTT	CAISRGLAGDTDTQYF
TRBD1	TRBV7-2	.	TRBJ2-1	TGTGCCAGCAGCATCCGGGACAGGTTCTACAATGAGCAGTTCTTC	CASSIRDRFYNEQFF
.	TRBV5-1	.	TRBJ2-3	TGCGCCAGCAGCTTGGAGGGTACTAGCACAGATACGCAGTATTTT	CASSLEGTSTDTQYF
.	TRBV6-5	.	TRBJ1-2	TGTGCCAGCAGGCCGCCCGGGGCTGGGGGCTACACCTTC	CASRPPGAGGYTF
TRBD1	TRBV5-1	.	TRBJ1-6	TGCGCCAGCAAAACCGGGACAGACGATTCACCCCTCCACTTT	CASKTGTDDSPLHF
.	TRBV10-2	.	TRBJ2-5	TGCGCCAGCAGTGGAGTTTTGAGGGGGGAGACCCAGTACTTC	CASSGVLRGETQYF
.	TRBV6-6	.	TRBJ1-1	TGTGCCAGCAGTGTGACAGCTTCGAACACTGAAGCTTTCTTT	CASSVTASNTEAFF
.	TRBV6-2/TRBV6-3	.	TRBJ2-7	TGTGCCAGCAGTTCAATCATGGACCGGAACTACGAGCAGTACTTC	CASSSIMDRNYEQYF
.	TRBV12-3/TRBV12-4	.	TRBJ1-2	TGTGCCAGCAGTTTGGAGGGGACGGGTGGCTACACCTTC	CASSLEGTGGYTF
.	TRBV7-2	.	TRBJ1-1	TGTGCCAGCAGCTTACGGGGGAGGGGAGCTTTCTTT	CASSLRGRGAFF